These 6 T cell receptor beta chains originate from one sample sequenced in a study of vaccination effects on CD4 cells after COVID-19 (dated by TCRdb to 2022 to 2024). For these receptors, no antigen is known. Preparation of the library involved the immunoSEQ multiplex PCR assay. The table was pulled from immuneACCESS by TCRdb, which kept in-frame rearrangements only. Such tables lose some clones; where checked, under half of the loss comes from unresolved V genes, and the rest has no known cause. In this sample the table shows more than 25,000 clones, roughly two thirds of which occur a single time. The ten biggest clones cover 25% to 30% of the sample. The ViraFEST assay stimulated PBMC with viral peptide pools and then used TCR sequencing to identify antigen-specific CD4+ T cell clonotypes by expansion. After 10 days of culture, CD4+ T cells were isolated with the EasySep CD4+ T cell isolation kit.

This sample comprised CD4+ T cells from PBMCs cultured with HCoV-229E spike peptides, obtained before COVID-19 vaccination. In the paper's terms, the cell subset or site label means: HCoV-229E spike overlapping peptide pool stimulation. The receptor set was obtained from a human donor who received a COVID-19 vaccine.

This chain connects TRBV28 to TRBJ1-5; maybe TRBD1 (5 bases). Trimming took off 6 bases at V and 0 bases at J, with 15 bases between the two ends. The CDR3 runs 16 residues. Germline V gives CDR1 MDHEN, CDR2 SYDVKM. CDR3 in DNA: TGTGCCAGCAGAGGGAGGACACCCGTTAGCAATCAGCCCCAGCATTTT. Amino acid sequence: CASRGRTPVSNQPQHF.

The CDR3: CASSQGQGVYNSPLHF. The CDR3 nucleotides read TGTGCCAGCAGCCAGGGACAGGGGGTTTATAATTCACCCCTCCACTTT. This chain uses TRBV3-1 (or the pseudogene TRBV3-2) with TRBJ1-6; 11 bases align to TRBD1. This CDR3 has 16 amino acids. Germline lookup yields CDR1 LGHDT and CDR2 YNNKEL (reference sequence). The trim removed 3 bases at V and 4 bases at J, leaving 2 bases unmatched.

The chain combines TRBV28 with TRBJ2-7; no clear D. The ends were cut back, 6 bases at V and 3 bases at J, with 12 bases in the middle. CDR3 length equals 13 residues. Germline lookup yields CDR1 MDHEN and CDR2 SYDVKM. CDR3 residues: CASSITNIYEQYF. Here the CDR3 DNA reads TGTGCCAGCAGCATCACAAATATCTACGAGCAGTACTTC.

This clone was recorded a few times. The CDR3 sequence: CASSYSTGGGGNTIYF. In DNA, the CDR3 is TGTGCCAGCAGTTACTCCACAGGGGGCGGTGGAAACACCATATATTTT. The chain couples TRBV6-5 to TRBJ1-3; 9 positions agree with TRBD1. The V gene end was trimmed by 0 bases and the J gene end by 3 bases; junction bases not matched to a gene: 3. The germline V gene encodes CDR1 MNHEY and CDR2 SVGAGI. The CDR3 length is 16 residues.

The rearrangement links TRBV7-2 to TRBJ2-5; TRBD2 might be the D (5 bases). CDR3 length: 14 residues. Germline-derived CDR1 and CDR2 are SGHTA and FQGNSA. Trimming shortened V by 1 base and J by 2 bases, and 8 bases separated the two germline ends. The DNA of the CDR3 is TGTGCCAGCAGCTTAGTACGGGAACAAGAGACCCAGTACTTC. Translated, it gives CASSLVREQETQYF.

The chain links TRBV2 to TRBJ1-6; 10 nucleotides match TRBD1. CDR1 is SNHLY and CDR2 is FYNNEI in the germline V gene. Unmatched junction bases numbered 9, after V lost 5 bases and J lost 5 bases. This CDR3 comprises 17 residues. This CDR3 reads CASSFSGTGANNSPLHF. The DNA of the CDR3 is TGTGCCAGCAGTTTTTCCGGGACAGGGGCTAATAATTCACCCCTCCACTTT.